Included here is one T cell receptor (beta chain) sequence, with context. In the original analysis: Amplification with reference gene primers provided the estimates of nucleated cell counts. Sequencing used immunoSEQ multiplex PCR; TCRdb keeps in-frame clones, though not all of them. That table supplies the V and J calls and clone size; D and trimming were determined from the DNA. In the table there are fewer than 350,000 clones, approximately 84% of which are singletons. This sample is drawn from a study of blood T cell repertoires in COVID-19. In the study overall: The United States, Italy and Spain supplied acute and convalescent COVID-19 samples.

The length of the CDR3 is 15 residues. V gave up 6 bases and J gave up 5 bases, with 17 bases separating them. Germline lookup yields CDR1 MNHEY and CDR2 SVGAGI. This chain links TRBV6-5 with TRBJ2-1; TRBD2 might be the D (6 bases). The sequenced material came from peripheral blood. This clonotype was sampled from a woman in her thirties who had recovered from COVID-19. CDR3 DNA: TGTGCCAGCAGCCTGCGTGGGGGAGGACACAATGAGCAGTTCTTC. It codes for CASSLRGGGHNEQFF.